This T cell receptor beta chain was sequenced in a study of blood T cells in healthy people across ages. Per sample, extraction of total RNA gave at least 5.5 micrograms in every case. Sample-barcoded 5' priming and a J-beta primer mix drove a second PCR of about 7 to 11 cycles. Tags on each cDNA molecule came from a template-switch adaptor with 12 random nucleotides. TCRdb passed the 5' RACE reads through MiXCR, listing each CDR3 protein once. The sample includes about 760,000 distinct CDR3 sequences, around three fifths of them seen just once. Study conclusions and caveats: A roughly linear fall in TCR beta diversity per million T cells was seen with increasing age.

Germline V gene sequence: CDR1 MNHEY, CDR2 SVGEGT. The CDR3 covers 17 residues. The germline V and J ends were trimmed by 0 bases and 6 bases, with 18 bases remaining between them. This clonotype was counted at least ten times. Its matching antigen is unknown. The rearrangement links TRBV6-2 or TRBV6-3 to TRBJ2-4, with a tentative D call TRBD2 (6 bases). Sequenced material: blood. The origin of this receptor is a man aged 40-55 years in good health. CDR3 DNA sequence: TGTGCCAGCAGTTACTCATCCCAGAGACTAGTCGCAAACATTCAGTACTTC. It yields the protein CASSYSSQRLVANIQYF.